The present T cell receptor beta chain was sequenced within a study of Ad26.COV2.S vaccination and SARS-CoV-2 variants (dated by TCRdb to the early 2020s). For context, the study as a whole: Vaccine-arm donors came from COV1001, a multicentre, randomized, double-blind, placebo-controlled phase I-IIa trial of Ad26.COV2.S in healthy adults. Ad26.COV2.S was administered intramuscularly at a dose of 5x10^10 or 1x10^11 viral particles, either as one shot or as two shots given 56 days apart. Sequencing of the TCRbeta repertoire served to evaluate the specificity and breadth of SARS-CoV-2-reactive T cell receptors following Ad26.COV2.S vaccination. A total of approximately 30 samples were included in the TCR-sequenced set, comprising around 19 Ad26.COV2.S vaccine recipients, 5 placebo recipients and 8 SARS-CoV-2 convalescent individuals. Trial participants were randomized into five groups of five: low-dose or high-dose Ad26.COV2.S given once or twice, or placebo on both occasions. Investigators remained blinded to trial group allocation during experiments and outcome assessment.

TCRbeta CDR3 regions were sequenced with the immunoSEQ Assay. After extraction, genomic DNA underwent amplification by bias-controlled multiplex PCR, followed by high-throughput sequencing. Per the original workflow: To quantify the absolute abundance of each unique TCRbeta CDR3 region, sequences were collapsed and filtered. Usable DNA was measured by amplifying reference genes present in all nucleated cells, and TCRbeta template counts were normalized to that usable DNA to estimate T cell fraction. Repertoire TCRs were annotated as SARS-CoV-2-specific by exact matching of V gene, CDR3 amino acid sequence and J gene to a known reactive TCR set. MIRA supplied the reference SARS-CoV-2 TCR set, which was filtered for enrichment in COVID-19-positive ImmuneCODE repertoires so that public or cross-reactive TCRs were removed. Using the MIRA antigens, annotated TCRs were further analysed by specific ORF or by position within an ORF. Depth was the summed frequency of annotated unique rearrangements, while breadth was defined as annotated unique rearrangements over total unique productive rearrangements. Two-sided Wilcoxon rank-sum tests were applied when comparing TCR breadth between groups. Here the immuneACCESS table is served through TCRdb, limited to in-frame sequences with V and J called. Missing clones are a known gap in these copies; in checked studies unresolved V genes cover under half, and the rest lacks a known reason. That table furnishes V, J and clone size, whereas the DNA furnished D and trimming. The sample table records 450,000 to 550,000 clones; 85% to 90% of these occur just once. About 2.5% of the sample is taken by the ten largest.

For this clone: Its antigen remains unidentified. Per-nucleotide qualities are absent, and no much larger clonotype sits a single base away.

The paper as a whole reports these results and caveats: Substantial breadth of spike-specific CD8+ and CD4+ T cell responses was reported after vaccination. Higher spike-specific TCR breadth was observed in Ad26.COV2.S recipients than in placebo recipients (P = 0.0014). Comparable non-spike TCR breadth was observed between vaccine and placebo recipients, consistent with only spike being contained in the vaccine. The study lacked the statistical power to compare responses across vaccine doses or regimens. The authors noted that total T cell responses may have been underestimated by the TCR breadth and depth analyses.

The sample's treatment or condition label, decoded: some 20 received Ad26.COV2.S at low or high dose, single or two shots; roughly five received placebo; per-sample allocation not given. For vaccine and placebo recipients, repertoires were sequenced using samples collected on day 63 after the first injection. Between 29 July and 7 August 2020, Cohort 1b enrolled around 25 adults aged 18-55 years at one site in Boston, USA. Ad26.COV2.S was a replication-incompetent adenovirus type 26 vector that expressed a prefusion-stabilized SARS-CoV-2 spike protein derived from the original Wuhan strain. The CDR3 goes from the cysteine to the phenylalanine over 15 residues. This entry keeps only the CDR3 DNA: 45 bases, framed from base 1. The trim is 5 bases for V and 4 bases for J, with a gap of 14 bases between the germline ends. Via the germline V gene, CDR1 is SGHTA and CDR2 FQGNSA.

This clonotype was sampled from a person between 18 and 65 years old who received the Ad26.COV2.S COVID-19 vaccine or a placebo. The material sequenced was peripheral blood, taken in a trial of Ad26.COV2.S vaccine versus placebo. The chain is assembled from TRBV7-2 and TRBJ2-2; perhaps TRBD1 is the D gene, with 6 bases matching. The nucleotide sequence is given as TGTGCCAGCAGCCTCAGGGGTTCGGGCACCGGGGAGCTGTTTTTT. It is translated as CASSLRGSGTGELFF.